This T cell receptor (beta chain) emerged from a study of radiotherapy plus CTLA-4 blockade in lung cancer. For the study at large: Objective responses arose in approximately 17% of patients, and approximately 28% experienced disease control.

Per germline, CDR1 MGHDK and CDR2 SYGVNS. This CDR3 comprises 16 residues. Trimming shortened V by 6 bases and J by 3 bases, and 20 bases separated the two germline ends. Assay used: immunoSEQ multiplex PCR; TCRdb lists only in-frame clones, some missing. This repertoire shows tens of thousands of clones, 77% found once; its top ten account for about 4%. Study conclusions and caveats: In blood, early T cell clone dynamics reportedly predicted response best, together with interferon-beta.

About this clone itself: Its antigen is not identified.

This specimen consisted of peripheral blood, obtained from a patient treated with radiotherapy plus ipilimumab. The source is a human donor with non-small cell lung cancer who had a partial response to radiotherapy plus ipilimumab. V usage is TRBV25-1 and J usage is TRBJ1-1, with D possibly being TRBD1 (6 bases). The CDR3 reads CASSNDLQGRDTEAFF. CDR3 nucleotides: TGTGCCAGCAGCAACGATCTACAGGGAAGGGACACTGAAGCTTTCTTT.